This TCR beta chain derives from a study of OX40 agonist ivuxolimab in advanced cancers. Study details: Three patients had partial responses: one hepatocellular carcinoma, two cutaneous melanoma.

The CDR3 runs to 15 residues. Germline assignment: CDR1 MNHEY and CDR2 SMNVEV (reference sequence). With V trimmed by 4 bases and J by 10 bases, 9 bases remained unmatched. Measured with immunoSEQ multiplex PCR; TCRdb has only the in-frame clones, and not every one. The sample has 20,000 or so clones; roughly 78% are singletons. This clone came up once. Individuals having autoimmune disease history or systemic immunosuppression were not enrolled. At cycle 4 day 1, cycle 7 day 1, and baseline, blood was sampled. This chain connects TRBV27 to TRBJ2-3; 12 bases are a match to TRBD2. Sequenced here: CD4+ or CD8+ T cells sorted from blood, sampled in a trial of the OX40 agonist ivuxolimab. The receptor comes from an adult with an advanced solid tumor such as melanoma, head and neck, liver or kidney cancer. The CDR3 DNA reads TGTGCCAGCAGTTACGACCCTAGCGGGAGGGCCGCGCAGTATTTT. This codes for CASSYDPSGRAAQYF.